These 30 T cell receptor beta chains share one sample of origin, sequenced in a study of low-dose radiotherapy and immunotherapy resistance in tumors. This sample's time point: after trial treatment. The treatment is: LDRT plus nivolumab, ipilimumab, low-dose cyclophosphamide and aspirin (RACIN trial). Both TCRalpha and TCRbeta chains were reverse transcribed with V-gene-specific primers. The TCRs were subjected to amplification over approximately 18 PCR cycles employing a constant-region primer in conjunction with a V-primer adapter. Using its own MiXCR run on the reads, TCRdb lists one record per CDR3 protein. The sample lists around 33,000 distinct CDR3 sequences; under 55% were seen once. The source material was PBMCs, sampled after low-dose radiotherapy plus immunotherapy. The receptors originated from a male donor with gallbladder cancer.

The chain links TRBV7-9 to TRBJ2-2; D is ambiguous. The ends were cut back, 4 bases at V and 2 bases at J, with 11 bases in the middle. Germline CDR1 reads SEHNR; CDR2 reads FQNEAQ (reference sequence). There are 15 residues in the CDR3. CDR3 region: CASSSPNANTGELFF. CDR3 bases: TGTGCCAGCAGCTCACCCAATGCTAACACCGGGGAGCTGTTTTTT.

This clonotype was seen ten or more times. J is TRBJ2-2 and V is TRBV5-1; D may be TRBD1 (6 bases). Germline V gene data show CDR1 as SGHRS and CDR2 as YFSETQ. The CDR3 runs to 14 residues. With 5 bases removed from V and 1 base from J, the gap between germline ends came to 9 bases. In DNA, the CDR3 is TGCGCCAGCAGGGGGACACTGAACACCGGGGAGCTGTTTTTT. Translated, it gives CASRGTLNTGELFF. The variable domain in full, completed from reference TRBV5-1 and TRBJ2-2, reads KAGVTQTPRYLIKTRGQQVTLSCSPISGHRSVSWYQQTPGQGLQFLFEYFSETQRNKGNFPGRFSGRQFSNSRSEMNVSTLELGDSALYLCASRGTLNTGELFFGEGSRLTVL.

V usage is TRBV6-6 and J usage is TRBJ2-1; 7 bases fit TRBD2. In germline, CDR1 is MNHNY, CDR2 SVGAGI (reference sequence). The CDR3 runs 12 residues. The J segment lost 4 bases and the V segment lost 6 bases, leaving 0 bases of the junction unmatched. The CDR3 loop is CASRRGYNEQFF. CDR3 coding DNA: TGTGCCAGCAGGCGGGGGTACAATGAGCAGTTCTTC.

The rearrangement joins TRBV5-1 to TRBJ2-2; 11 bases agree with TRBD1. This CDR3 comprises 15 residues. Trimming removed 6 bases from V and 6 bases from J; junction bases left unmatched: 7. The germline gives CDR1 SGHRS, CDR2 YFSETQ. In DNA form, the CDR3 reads TGCGCCAGCACTCCGGGACAGGGGGATTCCGGGGAGCTGTTTTTT. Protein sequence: CASTPGQGDSGELFF.

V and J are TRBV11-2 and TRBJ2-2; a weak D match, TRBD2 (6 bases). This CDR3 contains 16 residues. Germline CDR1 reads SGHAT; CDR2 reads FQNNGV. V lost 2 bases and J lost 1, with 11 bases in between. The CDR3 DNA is TGTGCCAGCAGCTTATTACGACTAGGGAACACCGGGGAGCTGTTTTTT. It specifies CASSLLRLGNTGELFF.

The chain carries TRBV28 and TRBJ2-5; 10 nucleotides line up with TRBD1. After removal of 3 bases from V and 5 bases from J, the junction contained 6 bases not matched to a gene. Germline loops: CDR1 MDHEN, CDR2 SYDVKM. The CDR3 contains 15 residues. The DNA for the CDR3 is TGTGCCAGCAGTTTGGCGACAGGGGGCGCGGAGACCCAGTACTTC. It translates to CASSLATGGAETQYF.

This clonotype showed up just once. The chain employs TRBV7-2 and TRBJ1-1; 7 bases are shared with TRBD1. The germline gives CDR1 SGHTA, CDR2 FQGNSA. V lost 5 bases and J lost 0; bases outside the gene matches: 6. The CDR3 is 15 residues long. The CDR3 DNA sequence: TGTGCCAGCAGCCGTTTGGGACAGATGAACACTGAAGCTTTCTTT. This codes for CASSRLGQMNTEAFF.

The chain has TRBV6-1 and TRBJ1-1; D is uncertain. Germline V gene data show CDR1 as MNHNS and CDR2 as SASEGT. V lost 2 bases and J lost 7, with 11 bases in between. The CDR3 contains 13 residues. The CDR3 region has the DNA TGTGCCAGCAGTGAATCGTCAAGAGGTGAAGCTTTCTTT. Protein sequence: CASSESSRGEAFF.

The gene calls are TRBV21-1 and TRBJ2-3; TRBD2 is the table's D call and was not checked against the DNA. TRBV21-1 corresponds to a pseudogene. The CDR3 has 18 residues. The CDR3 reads CASSTGDFNLRSTDTQYF. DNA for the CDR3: TGTGCCAGCAGCACTGGGGACTTTAACTTGAGGAGCACAGATACGCAGTATTTT.

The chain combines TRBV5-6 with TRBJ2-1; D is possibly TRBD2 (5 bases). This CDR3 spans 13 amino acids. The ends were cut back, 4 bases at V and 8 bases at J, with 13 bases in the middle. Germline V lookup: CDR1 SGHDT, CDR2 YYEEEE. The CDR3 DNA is TGTGCCAGCAGCCCCGGGGTCCCTCATGAGCAGTTCTTC. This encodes CASSPGVPHEQFF. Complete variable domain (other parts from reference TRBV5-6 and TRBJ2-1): DAGVTQSPTHLIKTRGQQVTLRCSPKSGHDTVSWYQQALGQGPQFIFQYYEEEERQRGNFPDRFSGHQFPNYSSELNVNALLLGDSALYLCASSPGVPHEQFFGPGTRLTVL.

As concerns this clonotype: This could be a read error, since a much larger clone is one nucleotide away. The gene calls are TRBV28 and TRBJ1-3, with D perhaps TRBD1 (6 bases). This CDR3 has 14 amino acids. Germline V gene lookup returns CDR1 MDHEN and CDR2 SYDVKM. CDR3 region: CASSSRDIRNTVYF. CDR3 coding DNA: TGTGCCAGCAGCTCCCGGGACATCCGAAACACCGTATATTTT. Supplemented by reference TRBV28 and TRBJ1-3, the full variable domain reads DVKVTQSSRYLVKRTGEKVFLECVQDMDHENMFWYRQDPGLGLRLIYFSYDVKMKEKGDIPEGYSVSREKKERFSLILESASTNQTSMYLCASSSRDIRNTVYFGEGSWLTVV.

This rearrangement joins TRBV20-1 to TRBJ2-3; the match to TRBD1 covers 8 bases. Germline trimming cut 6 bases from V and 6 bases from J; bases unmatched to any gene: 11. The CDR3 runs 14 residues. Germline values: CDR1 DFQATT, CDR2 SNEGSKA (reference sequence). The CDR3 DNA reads TGCAGTGCCGAAGTTTCAGGGGGCGAGGATACGCAGTATTTT. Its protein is CSAEVSGGEDTQYF.

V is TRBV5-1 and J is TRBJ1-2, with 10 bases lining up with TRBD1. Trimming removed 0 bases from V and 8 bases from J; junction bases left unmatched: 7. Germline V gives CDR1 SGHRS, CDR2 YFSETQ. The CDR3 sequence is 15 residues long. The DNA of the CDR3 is TGCGCCAGCAGCTTGGCCGGGACAGGGGCTGAAGGCTACACCTTC. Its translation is CASSLAGTGAEGYTF.

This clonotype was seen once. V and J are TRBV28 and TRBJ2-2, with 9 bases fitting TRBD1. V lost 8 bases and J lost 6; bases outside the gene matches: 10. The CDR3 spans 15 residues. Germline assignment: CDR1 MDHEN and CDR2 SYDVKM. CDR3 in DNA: TGTGCCAGCCTCACAGGGGGCGCCGGGGCCGGGGAGCTGTTTTTT. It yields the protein CASLTGGAGAGELFF.

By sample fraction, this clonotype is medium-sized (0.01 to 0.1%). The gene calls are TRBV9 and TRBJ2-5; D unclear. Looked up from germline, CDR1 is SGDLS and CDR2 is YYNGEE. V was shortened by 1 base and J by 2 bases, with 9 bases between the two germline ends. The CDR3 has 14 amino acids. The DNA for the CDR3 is TGTGCCAGCAGCGTATCCACAAAACAAGAGACCCAGTACTTC. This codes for CASSVSTKQETQYF. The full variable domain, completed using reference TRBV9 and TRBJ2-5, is DSGVTQTPKHLITATGQRVTLRCSPRSGDLSVYWYQQSLDQGLQFLIQYYNGEERAKGNILERFSAQQFPDLHSELNLSSLELGDSALYFCASSVSTKQETQYFGPGTRLLVL.

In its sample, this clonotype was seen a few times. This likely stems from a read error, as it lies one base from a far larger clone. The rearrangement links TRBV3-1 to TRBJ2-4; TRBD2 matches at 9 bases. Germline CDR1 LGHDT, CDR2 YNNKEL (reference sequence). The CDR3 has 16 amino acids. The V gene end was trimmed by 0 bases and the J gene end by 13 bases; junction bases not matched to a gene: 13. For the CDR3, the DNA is TGTGCCAGCAGCCAAGATATTAGCGGGGGTCAGGATGAGCAGTACTTC. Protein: CASSQDISGGQDEQYF.

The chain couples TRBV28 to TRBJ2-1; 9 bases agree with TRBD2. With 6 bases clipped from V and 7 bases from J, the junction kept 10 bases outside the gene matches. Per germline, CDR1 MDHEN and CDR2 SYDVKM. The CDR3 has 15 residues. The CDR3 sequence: CASSQGSGSVNEQFF. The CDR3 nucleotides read TGTGCCAGCAGCCAGGGTAGCGGGAGTGTAAATGAGCAGTTCTTC.

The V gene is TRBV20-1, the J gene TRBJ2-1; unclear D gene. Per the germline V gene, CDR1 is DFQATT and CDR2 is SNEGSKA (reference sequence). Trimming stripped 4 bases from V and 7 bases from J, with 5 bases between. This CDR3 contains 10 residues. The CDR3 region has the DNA TGCAGTGCTACCAAAAATGAGCAGTTCTTC. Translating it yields CSATKNEQFF.

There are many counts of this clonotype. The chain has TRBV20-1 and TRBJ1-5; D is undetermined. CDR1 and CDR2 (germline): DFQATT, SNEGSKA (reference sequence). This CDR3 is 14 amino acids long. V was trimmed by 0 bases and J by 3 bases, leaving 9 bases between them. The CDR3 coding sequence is TGCAGTGCTAGAGATCGGGGATTCAATCAGCCCCAGCATTTT. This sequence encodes CSARDRGFNQPQHF.

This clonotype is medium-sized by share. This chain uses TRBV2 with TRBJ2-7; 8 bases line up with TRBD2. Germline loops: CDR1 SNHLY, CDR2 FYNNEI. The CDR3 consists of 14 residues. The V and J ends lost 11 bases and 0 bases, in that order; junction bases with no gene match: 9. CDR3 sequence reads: CAGYAGTSSYEQYF. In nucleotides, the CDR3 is TGTGCCGGTTACGCTGGGACTAGCTCCTACGAGCAGTACTTC.

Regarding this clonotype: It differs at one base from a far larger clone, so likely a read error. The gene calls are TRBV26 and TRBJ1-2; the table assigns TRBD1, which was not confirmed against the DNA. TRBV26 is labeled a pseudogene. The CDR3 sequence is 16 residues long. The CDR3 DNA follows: TGTGCCGGCAGTTACGCCCGGACAGGGGGGAACTATGGCTACACCTTC. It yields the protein CAGSYARTGGNYGYTF.

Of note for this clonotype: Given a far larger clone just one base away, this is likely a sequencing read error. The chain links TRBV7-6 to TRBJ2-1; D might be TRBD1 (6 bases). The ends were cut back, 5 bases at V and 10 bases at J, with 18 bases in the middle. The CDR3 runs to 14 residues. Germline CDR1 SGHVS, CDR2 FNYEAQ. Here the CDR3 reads CASSQGQGPYEQFF. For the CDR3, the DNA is TGTGCCAGCAGCCAAGGGCAGGGGCCCTACGAGCAGTTCTTC.

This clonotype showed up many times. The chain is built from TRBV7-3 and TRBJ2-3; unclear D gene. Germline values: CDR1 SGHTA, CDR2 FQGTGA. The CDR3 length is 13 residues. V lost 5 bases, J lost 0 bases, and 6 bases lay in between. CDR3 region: CASSPTSTDTQYF. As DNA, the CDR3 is TGTGCCAGCAGCCCGACTAGCACAGATACGCAGTATTTT.

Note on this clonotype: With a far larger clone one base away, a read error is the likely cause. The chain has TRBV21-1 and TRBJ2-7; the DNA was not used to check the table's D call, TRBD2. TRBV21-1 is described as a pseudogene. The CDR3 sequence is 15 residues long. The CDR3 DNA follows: TGTGCCAGCAGGATCGCAACTAGCGGGAGTGATGAGCAGTACTTC. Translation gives CASRIATSGSDEQYF.

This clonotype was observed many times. Here the CDR3 reads CASSPRQSPSYEQYF. In DNA form, the CDR3 reads TGTGCCAGCAGCCCCAGACAGTCCCCCTCCTACGAGCAGTACTTC. This chain joins TRBV7-9 and TRBJ2-7; possibly TRBD1 for D (5 bases). The length of the CDR3 is 15 residues. The V and J ends lost 5 bases and 0 bases respectively, with 14 bases between them. Germline CDR1 is SEHNR and CDR2 is FQNEAQ (reference sequence).

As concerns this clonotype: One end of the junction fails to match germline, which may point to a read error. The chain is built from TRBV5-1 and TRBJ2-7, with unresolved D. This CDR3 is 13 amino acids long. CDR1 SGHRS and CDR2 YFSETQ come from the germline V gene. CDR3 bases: TGTGCCAGCAGCTTGGTGGTGCTAAACGAGCAGTACTTC. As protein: CASSLVVLNEQYF.

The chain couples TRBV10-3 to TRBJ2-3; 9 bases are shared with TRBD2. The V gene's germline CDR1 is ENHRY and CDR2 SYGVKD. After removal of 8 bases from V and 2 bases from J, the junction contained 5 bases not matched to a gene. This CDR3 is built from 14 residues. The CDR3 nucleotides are TGTGCCATCTCGACTAGCGGAAACACAGATACGCAGTATTTT. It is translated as CAISTSGNTDTQYF.

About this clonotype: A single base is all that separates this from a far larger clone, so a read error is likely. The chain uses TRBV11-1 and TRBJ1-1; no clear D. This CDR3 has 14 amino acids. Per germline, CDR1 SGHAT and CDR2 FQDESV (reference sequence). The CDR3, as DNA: TGTGCCGGCAGCCGAGACCCTAGGAACACTGAAGCTTTCTTT. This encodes CAGSRDPRNTEAFF.

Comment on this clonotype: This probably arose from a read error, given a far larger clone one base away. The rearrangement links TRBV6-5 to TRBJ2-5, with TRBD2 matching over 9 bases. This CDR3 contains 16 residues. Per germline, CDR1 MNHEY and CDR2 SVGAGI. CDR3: CASSYVGLARQETRYF. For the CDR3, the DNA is TGTGCCAGCAGTTACGTCGGACTAGCGCGCCAAGAGACCCGGTACTTC.

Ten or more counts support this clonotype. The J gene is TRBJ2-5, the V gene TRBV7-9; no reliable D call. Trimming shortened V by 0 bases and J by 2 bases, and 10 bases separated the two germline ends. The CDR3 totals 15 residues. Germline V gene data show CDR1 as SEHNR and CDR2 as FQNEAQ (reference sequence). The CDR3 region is CASSLAWAPQETQYF. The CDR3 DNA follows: TGTGCCAGCAGCTTAGCCTGGGCCCCGCAAGAGACCCAGTACTTC. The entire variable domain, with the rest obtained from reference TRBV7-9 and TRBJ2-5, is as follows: DTGVSQNPRHKITKRGQNVTFRCDPISEHNRLYWYRQTLGQGPEFLTYFQNEAQLEKSRLLSDRFSAERPKGSFSTLEIQRTEQGDSAMYLCASSLAWAPQETQYFGPGTRLLVL.